The 19 T cell receptor beta chains in this list originate from one sample, sequenced in a study of OX40 agonist ivuxolimab in advanced cancers. The assay was immunoSEQ multiplex PCR, and TCRdb's table has in-frame clones only and misses some. The table records roughly 120,000 clones, under 95% of them present only once. Sequencing used CD4+ or CD8+ T cells sorted from blood, obtained in a trial of the OX40 agonist ivuxolimab. All receptors come from an adult with an advanced solid tumor such as melanoma, head and neck, liver or kidney cancer.

A word on this clone: Other DNA sequences in this specimen translate into the identical CDR3. The chain is built from TRBV18 and TRBJ2-7; D not resolved. V gave up 3 bases and J gave up 2 bases, with 14 bases separating them. Germline loops: CDR1 KGHSH, CDR2 LQKENI. The CDR3 totals 15 residues. The CDR3 DNA is TGTGCCAGCTCACCGCCGTCGACGGGTACCTACGAGCAGTACTTC. This translates into CASSPPSTGTYEQYF.

This clone has just one count. This chain connects TRBV11-2 to TRBJ2-5; a possible D gene is TRBD2 (6 bases). V lost 8 bases, J lost 5 bases, and 18 bases lay in between. The CDR3 runs 14 residues. Germline assignment: CDR1 SGHAT and CDR2 FQNNGV. CDR3 DNA: TGTGCCAGCGGGACTTCTCGCACTAGCGAGACCCAGTACTTC. Translating gives CASGTSRTSETQYF.

The rearrangement links TRBV4-1 to TRBJ2-5; no clear D. The V end was cut by 0 bases, the J end by 4 bases, with 9 bases between. The CDR3 has 14 residues. Looked up from germline, CDR1 is MGHRA and CDR2 is YSYEKL. The CDR3 nucleotides are TGCGCCAGCAGCCAAGAGCGAGGTCGAGAGACCCAGTACTTC. Amino acids: CASSQERGRETQYF.

The chain employs TRBV5-1 and TRBJ1-5; D may be TRBD1 (5 bases). CDR1 SGHRS and CDR2 YFSETQ come from the germline V gene. This CDR3 contains 15 residues. V was shortened by 0 bases and J by 1 base, with 8 bases between the two germline ends. The chain's CDR3 is CASSLGDGSNQPQHF. The CDR3, as DNA: TGCGCCAGCAGCTTGGGGGACGGAAGCAATCAGCCCCAGCATTTT.

The chain is built from TRBV27 and TRBJ2-7; possibly TRBD1 for D (5 bases). V shed 2 bases and J shed 3 bases, with 11 bases lying between them. The CDR3 spans 14 residues. Germline CDR1 is MNHEY and CDR2 is SMNVEV (reference sequence). CDR3 sequence (DNA): TGTGCCAGCAGTTTAGTAGGGGATGTCTACGAGCAGTACTTC. Encoded protein: CASSLVGDVYEQYF.

The chain employs TRBV7-2 and TRBJ2-1; 10 nucleotides line up with TRBD2. Looked up from germline, CDR1 is SGHTA and CDR2 is FQGNSA. The CDR3 runs to 18 residues. V dropped 1 base and J dropped 3; count of bases not matched to a gene: 9. The CDR3 DNA is TGTGCCAGCAGCTTAGGGCCCGGGACTAGCGCTCTCTACAATGAGCAGTTCTTC. The encoded protein is CASSLGPGTSALYNEQFF.

The rearrangement links TRBV9 to TRBJ1-1; no definite D call. V gave up 1 base and J gave up 4 bases, with 11 bases separating them. The CDR3 contains 14 residues. The germline V gene encodes CDR1 SGDLS and CDR2 YYNGEE. CDR3 nucleotide sequence: TGTGCCAGCAGCGTATCTCCGTCGGGCACTGAAGCTTTCTTT. It is translated as CASSVSPSGTEAFF.

The J gene is TRBJ2-2, the V gene TRBV10-3; 11 nucleotides line up with TRBD2. The germline gives CDR1 ENHRY, CDR2 SYGVKD. Losses at the gene ends were 4 bases for V and 2 bases for J; bases not matched to a gene: 3. CDR3 length: 16 amino acids. The CDR3 nucleotides are TGTGCCATCAGTGTCGGGACTAGCGGAAACACCGGGGAGCTGTTTTTT. Translation gives CAISVGTSGNTGELFF.

The rearrangement uses TRBV6-1 and TRBJ2-1, with D unresolved. The CDR3 is made up of 14 amino acids. Germline CDR1 reads MNHNS; CDR2 reads SASEGT. Trimming shortened V by 8 bases and J by 5 bases, and 16 bases separated the two germline ends. CDR3 bases: TGTGCCAGCTTTTCTGCTTGGCAAAACAATGAGCAGTTCTTC. This codes for CASFSAWQNNEQFF.

J is TRBJ2-1 and V is TRBV19; 7 positions match TRBD2. The V gene end was trimmed by 1 base and the J gene end by 0 bases; junction bases not matched to a gene: 9. The CDR3 extends over 18 amino acids. Germline V lookup: CDR1 LNHDA, CDR2 SQIVND (reference sequence). The chain's CDR3 is CASSIAPSGYSSYNEQFF. In DNA form, the CDR3 reads TGTGCCAGTAGTATAGCACCTAGCGGCTATAGCTCCTACAATGAGCAGTTCTTC.

The J gene is TRBJ2-7, the V gene TRBV7-2; either TRBD1 or TRBD2 may supply D (5 bases each). The germline gives CDR1 SGHTA, CDR2 FQGNSA. Between the trimmed V and J ends, which lost 1 base and 5 bases, there was a span of 18 bases. This CDR3 comprises 16 residues. CDR3 DNA: TGTGCCAGCAGCTTAGGTGGGGTGGTAGGGGACGACGAGCAGTACTTC. It encodes CASSLGGVVGDDEQYF.

The chain joins TRBV19 to TRBJ1-5; perhaps TRBD1 as D (5 bases). Trimming shortened V by 3 bases and J by 3 bases, and 6 bases separated the two germline ends. CDR3 size: 13 residues. CDR1 is LNHDA, CDR2 SQIVND, per germline (reference sequence). The chain's CDR3 is CASSIRDNQPQHF. The CDR3 coding sequence is TGTGCCAGTAGTATCAGGGACAATCAGCCCCAGCATTTT.

The chain combines TRBV7-3 with TRBJ2-1; the match to TRBD2 covers 13 bases. Germline V CDR1 and CDR2: SGHTA, FQGTGA. J lost 10 bases, V lost 4 bases, and 4 bases had no gene match. CDR3 length equals 14 residues. The CDR3 DNA reads TGTGCCAGCAGCTACGGACTAGCGGGAGCCGAGCAGTTCTTC. Its translation: CASSYGLAGAEQFF.

This clone was found once. The DNA for the CDR3 is TGTGCCTGGAGTAAGAGTGGTGGAAACACCATATATTTT. Amino acids: CAWSKSGGNTIYF. The rearrangement links TRBV30 to TRBJ1-3; D is ambiguous. The CDR3 has 13 residues. V was shortened by 2 bases and J by 3 bases, with 8 bases between the two germline ends. Looked up from germline, CDR1 is GTSNPN and CDR2 is SVGIG (reference sequence).

CDR3 nucleotide sequence: TGTGCCAGCAGCCAGCGGGAAGGGCTGGGGAACAATGAGCAGTTCTTC. Protein sequence: CASSQREGLGNNEQFF. V gene TRBV11-3 combines with J gene TRBJ2-1, with 7 positions matching TRBD2. The CDR3 spans 16 residues. V lost 5 bases and J lost 5; bases outside the gene matches: 12. CDR1 is SGHNT, CDR2 YENEEA, per germline.

This sequence joins TRBV6-1 and TRBJ2-1, with TRBD2 identical over 8 bases. Trimming took 1 base from V and 10 from J; bases not matched to a gene: 9. Per the germline V gene, CDR1 is MNHNS and CDR2 is SASEGT. This CDR3 region has 15 residues. CDR3 protein: CASSEVGGRSGEQFF. As DNA, the CDR3 is TGTGCCAGCAGTGAAGTGGGCGGGAGGTCGGGAGAGCAGTTCTTC.

This clone appeared a few times. The V gene is TRBV6-6, the J gene TRBJ1-5; D possibly corresponds to TRBD1 (5 bases). V was shortened by 7 bases and J by 9 bases, with 16 bases between the two germline ends. Germline CDR1 is MNHNY and CDR2 is SVGAGI (reference sequence). CDR3 length: 13 residues. The CDR3: CASTASRDWPQHF. The DNA for the CDR3 is TGTGCCAGCACCGCATCCAGGGATTGGCCCCAGCATTTT.

The sample holds a few counts of this clone. The genes are TRBV9 and TRBJ2-1; D may correspond to TRBD1 or TRBD2 (5 bases each). Trimming took 4 bases from V and 6 from J, leaving 20 bases between them. CDR3 size: 16 residues. Germline CDR1 and CDR2: SGDLS and YYNGEE. CDR3 DNA: TGTGCCAGCAGCTTGAGAGGGCAGGGTTTGGGCAATGAGCAGTTCTTC. Amino acid sequence: CASSLRGQGLGNEQFF.

CDR3 coding DNA: TGTGCCAGCAGTGGGACAGGGGATCAGCCCCAGCATTTT. Amino acid sequence: CASSGTGDQPQHF. V and J are TRBV2 and TRBJ1-5; 9 bases fit TRBD1. Germline-derived CDR1 and CDR2 are SNHLY and FYNNEI. The CDR3 is 13 residues long. V shed 4 bases and J 5 bases; nucleotides not matched to a gene: 0.